This T cell receptor (beta chain) was sequenced in a study of blood T cell repertoires in COVID-19. On the study more broadly: Whether acute or convalescent, the COVID-19 samples came from the United States, Italy and Spain.

Per germline, CDR1 MNHEY and CDR2 SMNVEV (reference sequence). The V end lost 0 bases, the J end lost 7 bases, and 13 bases lay between the germline ends. The CDR3 has 15 amino acids. Study processing details: Reference gene primer amplification gave estimated nucleated cell counts. Only in-frame clones appear in the TCRdb table, and some are missing; sequencing was by immunoSEQ multiplex PCR. V, J and clone size derive from that table, while D and trimming were established from the DNA sequence. The sample includes 200,000 to 250,000 clones, roughly 80% seen only once; the top ten take 8.5% to 12%. The sample comprised peripheral blood. V usage is TRBV27 and J usage is TRBJ1-5, with a possible D match to TRBD1 (5 bases). This TCR derives from a woman older than 75 with acute or convalescent COVID-19. Here the CDR3 DNA reads TGTGCCAGCAGTTTATCATCAGGGCGCAGGCAGCCCCAGCATTTT. It codes for CASSLSSGRRQPQHF.